This T cell receptor (beta chain) was captured in a study of OX40 agonist ivuxolimab in advanced cancers. Whole-study context: Ivuxolimab is an agonistic anti-OX40 (CD134) antibody, and patients were treated with it.

Produced via immunoSEQ multiplex PCR; TCRdb's table is partial and in-frame only. Among around 70,000 clones, roughly four fifths were seen once, and the ten largest hold about 5%. On this clone itself: In the same sample, other DNA sequences code for this CDR3.

The CDR3 is 14 amino acids. Germline V gene data show CDR1 as SGHTA and CDR2 as FQGNSA. The ends lost 3 bases at V and 5 bases at J; junction bases unmatched: 3. This clonotype was sampled from an adult with an advanced solid tumor such as melanoma, head and neck, liver or kidney cancer. The material sequenced was CD4+ or CD8+ T cells sorted from blood, taken in a trial of the OX40 agonist ivuxolimab. The rearrangement joins TRBV7-2 to TRBJ2-2; TRBD2 aligns across 7 bases. The CDR3 DNA sequence: TGTGCCAGCAGCTTGGGCGGGGGAACCGGGGAGCTGTTTTTT. This encodes CASSLGGGTGELFF.